Each of the 22 T cell receptor beta chains below was sequenced from the same sample in a study of naive and memory T cell subsets. No antigens are known for them. Study-wide points: Naive repertoires, especially CD8, held a few larger clonotypes, possibly memory cells re-expressing CD45RA.

The beta constant-region primer was an equimolar mix of two oligonucleotides covering TRBC1 and TRBC2. The ligated cDNA underwent four PCR rounds using SP2 and nested alpha and beta constant-region primers. MiXCR was run by TCRdb on the UMI-ligation and nested PCR reads, yielding one entry per CDR3 protein. The sample yields 140,000 to 150,000 distinct CDR3 sequences, over 20% seen once. Sample: naive CD4+ T cells from blood. Source of these receptors: a human donor in good health.

This clonotype was seen only a few times. The genes are TRBV30 and TRBJ2-5, with 12 bases aligning to TRBD2. Trimming at V came to 4 bases and at J to 7 bases, leaving 4 bases not matched to a gene. The CDR3 is made up of 13 amino acids. The germline V gene encodes CDR1 GTSNPN and CDR2 SVGIG (reference sequence). The CDR3 sequence is CAWTTSGGPTQYF. For the CDR3, the DNA is TGTGCCTGGACGACTAGCGGGGGACCGACCCAGTACTTC.

CDR3 protein: CASSEGKGYF. The CDR3 DNA follows: TGTGCCAGCAGTGAGGGGAAGGGGTACTTC. The rearrangement uses TRBV2 and TRBJ2-7; D is unresolved. Germline values: CDR1 SNHLY, CDR2 FYNNEI. The CDR3 length is 10 residues. The V end lost 3 bases, the J end lost 12 bases, and 9 bases lay between the germline ends.

This chain connects TRBV5-1 to TRBJ2-3, with D hard to call. In germline, CDR1 is SGHRS, CDR2 YFSETQ. The CDR3 totals 12 residues. Trimming cost V 7 bases and J 6 bases, with 12 bases left between them. The CDR3 region is CASGITRDTQYF. The CDR3, as DNA: TGCGCCAGCGGGATAACCAGGGATACGCAGTATTTT.

This rearrangement joins TRBV7-2 to TRBJ2-7; 8 bases map to TRBD1. The CDR3 consists of 18 residues. The germline gives CDR1 SGHTA, CDR2 FQGNSA. V lost 0 bases, J lost 3 bases, and 13 bases stayed unmatched. In DNA, the CDR3 is TGTGCCAGCAGCTTAGCCGGGACAGGTTCTACAAATCTCTACGAGCAGTACTTC. It specifies CASSLAGTGSTNLYEQYF.

This clonotype was recorded only once. The rearrangement joins TRBV7-2 to TRBJ2-5; tentatively, D is TRBD1 (6 bases). Trimming stripped 11 bases from V and 3 bases from J, with 13 bases between. Germline V CDR1 and CDR2: SGHTA, FQGNSA. This CDR3 has 12 residues. The CDR3 DNA sequence: TGTGCCTCTCAGGGGCTCGAAGAGACCCAGTACTTC. Translated: CASQGLEETQYF.

The chain is built from TRBV6-2 or TRBV6-3 and TRBJ2-7; 9 nucleotides match TRBD2. The J segment lost 2 bases and the V segment lost 6 bases, leaving 11 bases of the junction unmatched. The CDR3 consists of 16 residues. Germline CDR1 reads MNHEY; CDR2 reads SVGEGT. The CDR3 region has the DNA TGTGCCAGCAGCAACCACAGACTAGCGGATACCTACGAGCAGTACTTC. It codes for CASSNHRLADTYEQYF.

This sequence joins TRBV13 and TRBJ2-7, with TRBD1 as a possible D gene (5 bases). CDR1 PRHDT and CDR2 FYEKMQ come from the germline V gene (reference sequence). The V and J ends lost 7 bases and 5 bases respectively, with 15 bases between them. The CDR3 covers 13 residues. The CDR3 DNA follows: TGTGCCAGCATACGACGCCCAGGGAACGAGCAGTACTTC. Translated, it gives CASIRRPGNEQYF.

This clonotype was seen a handful of times. The chain links TRBV10-3 to TRBJ2-3; D unclear. V lost 4 bases to trimming and J lost 9 bases, with 8 bases between them. This CDR3 contains 11 residues. CDR1 is ENHRY and CDR2 is SYGVKD in the germline V gene. The CDR3 region has the DNA TGTGCCATCAGTGGTGGCGAGACGCAGTATTTT. Translated: CAISGGETQYF.

This clonotype showed up just a few times. J is TRBJ2-3 and V is TRBV4-3, with D possibly matching TRBD1 (6 bases). Germline CDR1 is LGHNA and CDR2 is YSLEER. The CDR3 runs 15 residues. V was shortened by 2 bases and J by 5 bases, with 14 bases between the two germline ends. CDR3: CASSQSSQGLDTQYF. The CDR3 DNA sequence: TGCGCCAGCAGCCAATCATCACAGGGTTTAGATACGCAGTATTTT.

V and J are TRBV19 and TRBJ2-6; the D is unclear. Trimming took 3 bases from V and 0 from J, leaving 9 bases between them. The CDR3 runs to 16 residues. In germline, CDR1 is LNHDA, CDR2 SQIVND (reference sequence). The CDR3 DNA follows: TGTGCCAGTAGTATGAAACGGCCCTCTGGGGCCAACGTCCTGACTTTC. The encoded protein is CASSMKRPSGANVLTF.

The table lists this clonotype with a few counts. The J gene is TRBJ2-7, the V gene TRBV30; maybe TRBD2 (6 bases). V dropped 2 bases and J dropped 5 bases, with 7 bases sitting between them. This CDR3 is 11 amino acids long. CDR1 is GTSNPN, CDR2 SVGIG, per germline (reference sequence). The DNA of the CDR3 is TGTGCCTGGAGTCGGGGGAACGAGCAGTACTTC. This sequence encodes CAWSRGNEQYF.

This rearrangement joins TRBV7-2 to TRBJ2-3; 10 nucleotides agree with TRBD2. CDR1 is SGHTA, CDR2 FQGNSA, per germline. V trimming: 2 bases; J trimming: 5 bases; junction bases outside the gene matches: 7. The CDR3 sequence is 16 residues long. The CDR3 reads CASSLRLAGALDTQYF. DNA of the CDR3: TGTGCCAGCAGCTTACGGCTAGCGGGAGCGTTAGATACGCAGTATTTT.

This chain uses TRBV27 with TRBJ2-2; 8 nucleotides agree with TRBD1. Losses at the gene ends were 7 bases for V and 2 bases for J; bases not matched to a gene: 15. CDR1 and CDR2 (germline): MNHEY, SMNVEV (reference sequence). The CDR3 covers 18 residues. Here the CDR3 DNA reads TGTGCCAGCAAGATCACGTGGGGGACAGGCTCCAACACCGGGGAGCTGTTTTTT. Amino acids: CASKITWGTGSNTGELFF.

V gene TRBV20-1 combines with J gene TRBJ2-7; 9 bases are shared with TRBD1. This CDR3 is built from 11 residues. Trimming cost V 6 bases and J 6 bases; bases outside gene matches: 3. CDR1 DFQATT and CDR2 SNEGSKA come from the germline V gene (reference sequence). The CDR3 nucleotides are TGCAGTGCCGACAGGGGGTCCGAGCAGTACTTC. Translating it yields CSADRGSEQYF.

This clonotype was found a few times. The chain has TRBV29-1 and TRBJ2-5, with 13 bases aligning to TRBD2. The CDR3 totals 15 residues. Germline CDR1 reads SQVTM; CDR2 reads ANQGSEA. With 6 bases clipped from V and 0 bases from J, the junction kept 4 bases outside the gene matches. The CDR3 sequence: CSVGLAGPYQETQYF. The CDR3 DNA reads TGCAGCGTGGGACTAGCGGGACCGTACCAAGAGACCCAGTACTTC.

The chain carries TRBV6-1 and TRBJ1-1; maybe TRBD1 (5 bases). The CDR3 is made up of 10 amino acids. Germline V gives CDR1 MNHNS, CDR2 SASEGT. V was pared by 6 bases and J by 11 bases, with 10 bases between. The CDR3 nucleotides are TGTGCCAGCAGCCAGGGTGTGGCTTTCTTT. Amino acid sequence: CASSQGVAFF.

This clonotype came up a few times. This chain connects TRBV20-1 to TRBJ2-5, with a tentative D call TRBD1 (6 bases). Germline assignment: CDR1 DFQATT and CDR2 SNEGSKA (reference sequence). The length of the CDR3 is 13 residues. Trimming pared 5 bases from V and 1 base from J, leaving 11 bases between. The CDR3, as DNA: TGCAGTGCTCGTACAGGGCCCCAAGAGACCCAGTACTTC. Its translation: CSARTGPQETQYF.

This clonotype was seen only a few times. This chain connects TRBV7-2 to TRBJ1-2; no clear D. This CDR3 contains 11 residues. Deletions cut 5 bases from V and 2 bases from J, with 3 bases between. The V gene's germline CDR1 is SGHTA and CDR2 FQGNSA. The CDR3 DNA sequence: TGTGCCAGCAGCGTCAACTATGGCTACACCTTC. Residues: CASSVNYGYTF.

This clonotype was detected only a few times. V gene TRBV9 combines with J gene TRBJ1-1; 8 nucleotides match TRBD1. The CDR3 runs to 15 residues. V was clipped by 4 bases and J by 1 base; unmatched bases: 6. CDR1 and CDR2 from the germline V gene are SGDLS and YYNGEE. CDR3 DNA: TGTGCCAGCAGCCCTAGTCAGGGGGCGAACACTGAAGCTTTCTTT. The encoded protein is CASSPSQGANTEAFF.

The table lists this clonotype with many counts. This chain connects TRBV5-6 to TRBJ2-3, with a possible D match to TRBD1 (6 bases). The germline CDR1 and CDR2 sequences are SGHDT and YYEEEE. Between the trimmed V and J ends, which lost 0 bases and 5 bases, there was a span of 10 bases. The CDR3 covers 14 residues. Here the CDR3 reads CASSLATGRDTQYF. As DNA, the CDR3 is TGTGCCAGCAGCTTGGCAACAGGGAGAGATACGCAGTATTTT.

The J gene is TRBJ1-1, the V gene TRBV20-1; possibly TRBD1 for D (6 bases). The germline gives CDR1 DFQATT, CDR2 SNEGSKA (reference sequence). Trimming pared 1 base from V and 0 bases from J, leaving 12 bases between. The CDR3 spans 15 residues. CDR3 bases: TGCAGTGCTAGAGTCGGGACACAGATGAACACTGAAGCTTTCTTT. It yields the protein CSARVGTQMNTEAFF.

J is TRBJ2-3 and V is TRBV6-4; D is perhaps TRBD2 (6 bases). This CDR3 is 17 amino acids long. Germline V CDR1 and CDR2: MRHNA, SNTAGT. V shed 4 bases and J shed 3 bases, with 20 bases lying between them. The CDR3 DNA sequence: TGTGCCAGCAGTGTACAACGGGAGATCTGCAGAACAGATACGCAGTATTTT. Encoded protein: CASSVQREICRTDTQYF.